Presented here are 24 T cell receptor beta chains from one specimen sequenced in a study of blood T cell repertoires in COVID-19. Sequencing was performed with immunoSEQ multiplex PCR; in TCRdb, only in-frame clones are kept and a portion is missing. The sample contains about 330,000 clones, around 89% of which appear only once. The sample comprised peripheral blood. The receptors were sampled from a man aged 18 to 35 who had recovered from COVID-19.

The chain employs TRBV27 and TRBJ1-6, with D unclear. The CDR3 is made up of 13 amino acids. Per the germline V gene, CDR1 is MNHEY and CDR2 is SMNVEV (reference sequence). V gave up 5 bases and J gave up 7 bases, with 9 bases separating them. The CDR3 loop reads CASSTRGNSPLHF. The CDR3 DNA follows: TGTGCCAGCAGTACCCGGGGAAATTCACCCCTCCACTTT.

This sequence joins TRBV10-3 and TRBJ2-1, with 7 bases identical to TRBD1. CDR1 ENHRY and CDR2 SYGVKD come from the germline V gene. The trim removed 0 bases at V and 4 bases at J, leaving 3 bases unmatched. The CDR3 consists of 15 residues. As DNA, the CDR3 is TGTGCCATCAGTGAGTCCGGGGACAGTTACAATGAGCAGTTCTTC. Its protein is CAISESGDSYNEQFF.

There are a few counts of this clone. The CDR3 is CASSLVSGSYNEQFF. The CDR3 nucleotides are TGTGCCAGCAGCTTGGTTAGCGGCTCCTACAATGAGCAGTTCTTC. V and J are TRBV5-4 and TRBJ2-1, with D tentatively TRBD2 (6 bases). The CDR3 is made up of 15 amino acids. CDR1 is SGHNT and CDR2 is YYREEE in the germline V gene (reference sequence). Deletions cut 0 bases from V and 0 bases from J, with 7 bases between.

In DNA, the CDR3 is TGTGCCAGCAGTTACCCAGGGGCGGGCACAGATACGCAGTATTTT. As protein: CASSYPGAGTDTQYF. The chain combines TRBV6-2 or TRBV6-3 with TRBJ2-3; tentative D call: TRBD1 (6 bases). Deletions cut 2 bases from V and 1 base from J, with 10 bases between. The CDR3 is 15 residues long. Looked up from germline, CDR1 is MNHEY and CDR2 is SVGEGT.

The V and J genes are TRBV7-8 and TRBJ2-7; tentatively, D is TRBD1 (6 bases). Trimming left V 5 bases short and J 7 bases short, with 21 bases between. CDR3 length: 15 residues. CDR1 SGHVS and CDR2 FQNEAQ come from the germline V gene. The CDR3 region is CASSEVGATSREQYF. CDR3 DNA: TGTGCCAGCAGCGAGGTGGGGGCGACGTCACGGGAGCAGTACTTC.

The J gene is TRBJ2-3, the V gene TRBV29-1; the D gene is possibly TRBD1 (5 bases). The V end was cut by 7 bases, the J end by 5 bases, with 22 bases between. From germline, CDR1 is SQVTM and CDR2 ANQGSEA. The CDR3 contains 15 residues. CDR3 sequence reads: CSASRVVGTLDTQYF. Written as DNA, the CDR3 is TGCAGCGCCAGCAGGGTCGTGGGTACACTAGATACGCAGTATTTT.

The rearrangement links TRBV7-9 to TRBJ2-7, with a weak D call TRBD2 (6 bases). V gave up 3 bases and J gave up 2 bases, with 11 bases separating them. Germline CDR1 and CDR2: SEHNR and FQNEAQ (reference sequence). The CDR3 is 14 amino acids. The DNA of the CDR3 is TGTGCCAGCAGCTTCGGGGGATTCACCTACGAGCAGTACTTC. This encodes CASSFGGFTYEQYF.

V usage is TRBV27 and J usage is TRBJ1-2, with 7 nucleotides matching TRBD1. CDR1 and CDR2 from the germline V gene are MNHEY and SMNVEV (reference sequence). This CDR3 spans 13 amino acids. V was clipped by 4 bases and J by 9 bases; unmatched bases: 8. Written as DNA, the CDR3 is TGTGCCAGCAGTTCCTCAGGGGGGTTGAGCTACACCTTC. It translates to CASSSSGGLSYTF.

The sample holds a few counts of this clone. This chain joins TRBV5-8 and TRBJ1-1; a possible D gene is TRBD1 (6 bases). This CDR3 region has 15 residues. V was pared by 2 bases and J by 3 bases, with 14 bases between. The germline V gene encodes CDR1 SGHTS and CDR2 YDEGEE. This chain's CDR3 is CASSFRQGLYTEAFF. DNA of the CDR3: TGTGCCAGCAGCTTCAGGCAGGGGCTCTACACTGAAGCTTTCTTT.

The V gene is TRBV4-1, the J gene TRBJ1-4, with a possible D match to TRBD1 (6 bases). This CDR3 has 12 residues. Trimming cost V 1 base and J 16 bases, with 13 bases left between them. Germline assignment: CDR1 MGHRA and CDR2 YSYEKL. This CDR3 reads CASSQGSGTPFF. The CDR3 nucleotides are TGCGCCAGCAGCCAAGGGTCCGGGACACCGTTTTTT.

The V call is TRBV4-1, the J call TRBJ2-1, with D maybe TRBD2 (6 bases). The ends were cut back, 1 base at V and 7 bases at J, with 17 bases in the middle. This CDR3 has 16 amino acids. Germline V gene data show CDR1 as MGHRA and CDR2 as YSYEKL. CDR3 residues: CASSQASFGSENEQFF. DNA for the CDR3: TGCGCCAGCAGCCAAGCTTCTTTCGGGAGCGAGAATGAGCAGTTCTTC.

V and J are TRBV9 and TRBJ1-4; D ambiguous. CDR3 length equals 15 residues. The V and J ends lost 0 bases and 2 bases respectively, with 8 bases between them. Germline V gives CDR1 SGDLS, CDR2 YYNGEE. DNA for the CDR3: TGTGCCAGCAGCGTAGGGAGGGCCACTAATGAAAAACTGTTTTTT. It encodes CASSVGRATNEKLFF. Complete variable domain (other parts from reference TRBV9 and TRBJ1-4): DSGVTQTPKHLITATGQRVTLRCSPRSGDLSVYWYQQSLDQGLQFLIQYYNGEERAKGNILERFSAQQFPDLHSELNLSSLELGDSALYFCASSVGRATNEKLFFGSGTQLSVL.

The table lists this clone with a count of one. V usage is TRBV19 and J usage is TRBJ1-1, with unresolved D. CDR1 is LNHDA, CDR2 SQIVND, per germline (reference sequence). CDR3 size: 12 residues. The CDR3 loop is CAASRGNTEAFF. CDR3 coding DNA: TGTGCAGCAAGCCGGGGGAACACTGAAGCTTTCTTT.

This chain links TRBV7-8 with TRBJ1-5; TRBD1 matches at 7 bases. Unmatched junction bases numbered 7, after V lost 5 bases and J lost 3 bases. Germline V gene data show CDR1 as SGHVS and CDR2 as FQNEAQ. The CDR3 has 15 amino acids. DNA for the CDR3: TGTGCCAGCAGCCAAGGGGGACAGAACAATCAGCCCCAGCATTTT. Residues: CASSQGGQNNQPQHF. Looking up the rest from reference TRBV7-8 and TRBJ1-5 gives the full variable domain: GAGVSQSPRYKVAKRGQDVALRCDPISGHVSLFWYQQALGQGPEFLTYFQNEAQLDKSGLPSDRFFAERPEGSVSTLKIQRTQQEDSAVYLCASSQGGQNNQPQHFGDGTRLSIL.

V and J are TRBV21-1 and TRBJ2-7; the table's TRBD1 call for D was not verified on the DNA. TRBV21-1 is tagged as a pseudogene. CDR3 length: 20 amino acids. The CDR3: CASSKRSSSHQAKPPYEQYF. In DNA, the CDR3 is TGTGCCAGCAGCAAAAGAAGCTCATCCCACCAGGCAAAGCCACCCTACGAGCAGTACTTC.

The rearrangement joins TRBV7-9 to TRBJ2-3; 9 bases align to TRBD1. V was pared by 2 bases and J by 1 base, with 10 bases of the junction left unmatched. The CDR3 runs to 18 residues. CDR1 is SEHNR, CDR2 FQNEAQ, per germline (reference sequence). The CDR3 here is CASSLKGARDRGTDTQYF. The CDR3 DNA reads TGTGCCAGCAGCTTAAAGGGGGCCAGGGACAGGGGCACAGATACGCAGTATTTT.

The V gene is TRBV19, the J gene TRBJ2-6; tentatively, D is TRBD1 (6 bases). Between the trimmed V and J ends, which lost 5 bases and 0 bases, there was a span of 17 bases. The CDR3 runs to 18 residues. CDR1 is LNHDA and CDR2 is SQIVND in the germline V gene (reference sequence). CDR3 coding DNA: TGTGCCAGTAGTGCGATTAGTGGGGGCCTCTCTGGGGCCAACGTCCTGACTTTC. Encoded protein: CASSAISGGLSGANVLTF.

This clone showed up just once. CDR3 sequence (DNA): TGTGCCAGCAGAGGGGACAGGCAACACTATGGCTACACCTTC. Translated: CASRGDRQHYGYTF. The V and J genes are TRBV4-2 and TRBJ1-2; 8 bases match TRBD1. Looked up from germline, CDR1 is LGHNA and CDR2 is YNFKEQ. This CDR3 comprises 14 residues. Losses at the gene ends were 6 bases for V and 3 bases for J; bases not matched to a gene: 6.

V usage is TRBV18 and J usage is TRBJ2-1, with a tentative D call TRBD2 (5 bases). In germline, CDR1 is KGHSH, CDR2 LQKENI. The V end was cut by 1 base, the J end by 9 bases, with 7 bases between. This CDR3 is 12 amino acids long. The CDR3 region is CASSPLGGEQFF. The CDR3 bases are TGTGCCAGCTCACCACTAGGAGGTGAGCAGTTCTTC.

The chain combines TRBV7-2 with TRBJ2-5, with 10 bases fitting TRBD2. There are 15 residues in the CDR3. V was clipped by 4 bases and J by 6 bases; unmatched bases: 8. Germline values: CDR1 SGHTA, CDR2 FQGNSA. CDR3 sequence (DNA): TGTGCCAGCAGCTCTCCAGCGGGGGGGCCTAAGACCCAGTACTTC. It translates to CASSSPAGGPKTQYF.

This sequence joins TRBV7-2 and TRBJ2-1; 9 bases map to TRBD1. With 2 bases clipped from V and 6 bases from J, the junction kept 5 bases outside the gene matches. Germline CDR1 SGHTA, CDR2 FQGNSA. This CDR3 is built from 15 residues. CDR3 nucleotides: TGTGCCAGCAGCTTATACCGGACAGGGGCCAATGAGCAGTTCTTC. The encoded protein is CASSLYRTGANEQFF.

DNA of the CDR3: TGTGCCAGCAGCCGGACAGCTTCCCTCGACTATTCCTCTGGAAACACCATATATTTT. Translation: CASSRTASLDYSSGNTIYF. The V and J genes are TRBV9 and TRBJ1-3; D might be TRBD1 (6 bases). Germline assignment: CDR1 SGDLS and CDR2 YYNGEE. Trimming removed 4 bases at V and 0 bases at J, with 23 bases between. The CDR3 is 19 residues long.

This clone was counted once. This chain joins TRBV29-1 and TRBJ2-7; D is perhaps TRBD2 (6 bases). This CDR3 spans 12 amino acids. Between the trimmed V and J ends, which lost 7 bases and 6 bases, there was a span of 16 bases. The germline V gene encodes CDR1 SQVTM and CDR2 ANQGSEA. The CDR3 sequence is CSAPGQGGEQYF. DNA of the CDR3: TGCAGCGCCCCGGGGCAGGGAGGCGAGCAGTACTTC.

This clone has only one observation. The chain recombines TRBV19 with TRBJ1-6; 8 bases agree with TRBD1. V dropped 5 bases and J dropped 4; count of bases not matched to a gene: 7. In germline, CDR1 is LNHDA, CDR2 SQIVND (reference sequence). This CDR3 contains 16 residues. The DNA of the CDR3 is TGTGCCAGTAGTTCCTTCGACAGGGGTTATAATTCACCCCTCCACTTT. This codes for CASSSFDRGYNSPLHF.